The T cell receptor beta chain under discussion was sequenced for a study of blood T cells in healthy people across ages. Those donating, healthy Caucasian individuals from Russia, were aged roughly 6 to 100. From germline, CDR1 is DFQATT and CDR2 SNEGSKA (reference sequence). The CDR3 is 17 amino acids. This clonotype occurred a few times. Its antigen is unidentified. The junction departs from the called germline gene at one end, perhaps through a read error. The authors ran a second PCR of about 7 to 12 cycles using a sample-barcoded 5' primer and a J-beta primer mix. TCRdb reprocessed the 5' RACE reads via MiXCR and lists one record per CDR3 protein. The sample lists 700,000 or so distinct CDR3 sequences; around a fifth were seen once. Overall study findings and caveats: Versus aged donors, long-lived donors had higher diversity and more naive CD4+ cells. A conclusive naive versus antigen-experienced comparison was prevented by the unsorted PBMCs.

Material: blood. The receptor was isolated from a man in his 70s in good health. The chain uses TRBV20-1 and TRBJ2-6; possibly TRBD1 for D (5 bases). The CDR3 is CSARDSQGISGANALTF. The CDR3 nucleotides read TGCAGTGCTAGAGATAGCCAGGGAATTTCTGGGGCCAACGCCCTGACTTTC.